This T cell receptor beta chain was sequenced during a study of blood T cell repertoires in COVID-19. Whole-study context: Sources were T cells, B-cell-depleted T cells, or PBMCs; the material itself was cDNA or gDNA.

Germline V gives CDR1 MGHRA, CDR2 YSYEKL. V gave up 4 bases and J gave up 1 base; unmatched junction bases: 6. The CDR3 loop spans 15 amino acids. All enrollees were roughly 18 to 90 years old and from about two dozen US areas. Clinical history as reported by participants underpinned cohort assignment. Authors' processing steps: Nucleated cell number was recorded as an estimate derived from reference gene primer amplification. Using immunoSEQ multiplex PCR, the repertoire was profiled, and TCRdb retains in-frame clones only, with some absent. V and J calls and clone size are as listed in that table; D and trimming were resolved from the DNA. This table has approximately 390,000 clones, approximately 85% appearing once.

The sample consisted of PBMCs or T cells enriched from blood (not recorded which). The rearrangement links TRBV4-1 to TRBJ1-1, with 7 nucleotides matching TRBD1. The clonotype comes from a woman in her forties with acute COVID-19. The CDR3 is CASSPTGQKNTEAFF. The CDR3 DNA reads TGCGCCAGCAGCCCTACGGGACAGAAGAACACTGAAGCTTTCTTT.